This T cell receptor (beta chain) was captured in a study of patients and donors after allogeneic stem cell transplantation. The CDR3 runs to 14 residues. Germline V gives CDR1 DFQATT, CDR2 SNEGSKA (reference sequence). V lost 0 bases, J lost 3 bases, and 11 bases lay in between. TCRdb fed the RT-PCR reads into MiXCR, producing one record per CDR3 protein. The profile covers some 880,000 distinct CDR3 sequences, with approximately 19% appearing a single time and about 6% taken by the ten largest. V and J are TRBV20-1 and TRBJ1-1, with no clear D. Sample: blood, either unsorted or a sorted T cell fraction (not recorded which). The sequence was collected from a human donor who was either an allogeneic HSCT recipient or a stem cell or donor lymphocyte infusion donor (not recorded which). It is not recorded whose cells these are; they may come from a transplant donor. The chain's CDR3 is CSARDYSSYTEAFF. Written as DNA, the CDR3 is TGCAGTGCTAGAGATTATTCCAGTTACACTGAAGCTTTCTTT.